The next 12 T cell receptor beta chains were all read from a single sample in a study of blood T cells in healthy people across ages. Alongside a J-beta primer mix, a sample-barcoded 5' primer served in a second PCR lasting roughly 6 to 11 cycles. From the 5' RACE reads, TCRdb called clonotypes with MiXCR, one entry per CDR3 protein. This sample has hundreds of thousands of distinct CDR3 sequences; roughly 50% occur once, and the top ten carry roughly 22%. Sequencing was carried out using blood. The receptors derive from a man aged 25-45 years in good health.

The chain combines TRBV20-1 with TRBJ2-1, with D possibly being TRBD1 (5 bases). The CDR3 covers 17 residues. Trimming pared 0 bases from V and 0 bases from J, leaving 15 bases between. Germline V gene lookup returns CDR1 DFQATT and CDR2 SNEGSKA (reference sequence). The CDR3 coding sequence is TGCAGTGCTAGAGATCGCCCAAGGGGCCTCTCCTACAATGAGCAGTTCTTC. Protein: CSARDRPRGLSYNEQFF.

This rearrangement joins TRBV5-1 to TRBJ2-2; 7 bases fit TRBD2. The trim removed 2 bases at V and 1 base at J, leaving 2 bases unmatched. Germline V gives CDR1 SGHRS, CDR2 YFSETQ. CDR3 size: 15 residues. CDR3 nucleotides: TGCGCCAGCAGCTTCCAGCGGGGGAACACCGGGGAGCTGTTTTTT. Its translation: CASSFQRGNTGELFF.

The gene calls are TRBV2 and TRBJ2-7; possibly TRBD1 or TRBD2 for D (5 bases each). The assigned J gene may be wrong: the sequence end matches TRBJ2-5 better. The CDR3 sequence is 11 residues long. From germline, CDR1 is SNHLY and CDR2 FYNNEI. In nucleotides, the CDR3 is TGTGCCAGTGGGGGTAAAGAGACCCAGTACTTC. Translated: CASGGKETQYF.

The V gene is TRBV6-5, the J gene TRBJ2-3; tentative D call: TRBD2 (6 bases). Germline assignment: CDR1 MNHEY and CDR2 SVGAGI. The CDR3 is made up of 12 amino acids. Trimming removed 10 bases from V and 2 bases from J, with 10 bases in between. CDR3 protein: CATSSDTDTQYF. CDR3 sequence (DNA): TGTGCCACGTCTAGCGACACAGATACGCAGTATTTT.

The gene calls are TRBV5-1 and TRBJ1-2, with a possible D match to TRBD1 (6 bases). Between the trimmed V and J ends, which lost 5 bases and 8 bases, there was a span of 16 bases. The CDR3 length is 13 residues. Germline V lookup: CDR1 SGHRS, CDR2 YFSETQ. As DNA, the CDR3 is TGCGCCAGCAGTCCTACGGGGACAAGAGGCTACACCTTC. The encoded protein is CASSPTGTRGYTF.

The V gene is TRBV7-8, the J gene TRBJ2-1; 8 nucleotides align to TRBD2. In germline, CDR1 is SGHVS, CDR2 FQNEAQ. The ends lost 1 base at V and 0 bases at J; junction bases unmatched: 5. CDR3 length: 17 amino acids. The CDR3 DNA reads as TGTGCCAGCAGCTTAGAACGACTAGCGTCCTCCTACAATGAGCAGTTCTTC. This translates into CASSLERLASSYNEQFF.

This clonotype was detected only once. The chain couples TRBV20-1 to TRBJ1-4, with TRBD1 identical over 9 bases. Trimming took 6 bases from V and 7 from J; bases not matched to a gene: 9. This CDR3 comprises 14 residues. Germline V gene data show CDR1 as DFQATT and CDR2 as SNEGSKA (reference sequence). This CDR3 reads CSAAPPGQGEKLFF. For the CDR3, the DNA is TGCAGTGCCGCCCCCCCGGGACAGGGTGAAAAACTGTTTTTT.

This clonotype turned up a few times. The chain carries TRBV20-1 and TRBJ2-5, with D possibly being TRBD2 (6 bases). Germline loops: CDR1 DFQATT, CDR2 SNEGSKA (reference sequence). The ends were cut back, 0 bases at V and 1 base at J, with 12 bases in the middle. This CDR3 comprises 15 residues. Here the CDR3 reads CSARDLTSSQETQYF. CDR3 sequence (DNA): TGCAGTGCTAGAGACTTAACTAGCAGCCAAGAGACCCAGTACTTC.

The chain recombines TRBV28 with TRBJ1-1; D possibly corresponds to TRBD1 (6 bases). With 7 bases removed from V and 6 bases from J, the gap between germline ends came to 12 bases. The CDR3 consists of 12 residues. Germline V gives CDR1 MDHEN, CDR2 SYDVKM. CDR3 coding DNA: TGTGCCAGCAAACCACAGGGCGCTGAAGCTTTCTTT. Translated, it gives CASKPQGAEAFF.

The genes are TRBV10-2 and TRBJ2-1, with D unclear. From germline, CDR1 is WSHSY and CDR2 SAAADI. CDR3 length: 14 residues. V was clipped by 3 bases and J by 5 bases, with 11 bases between them. CDR3: CASSDALEHNEQFF. DNA for the CDR3: TGCGCCAGCAGTGACGCGCTAGAACACAATGAGCAGTTCTTC.

The rearrangement uses TRBV10-3 and TRBJ2-5; 8 nucleotides match TRBD2. V lost 9 bases, J lost 5 bases, and 5 bases stayed unmatched. The V gene's germline CDR1 is ENHRY and CDR2 SYGVKD. The CDR3 totals 12 residues. CDR3 in DNA: TGTGCCATAGCGGGGGTACGTGAGACCCAGTACTTC. Protein: CAIAGVRETQYF.

This clonotype was counted only a few times. V and J are TRBV3-1 and TRBJ2-3; tentative D call: TRBD2 (6 bases). The CDR3 has 17 residues. From germline, CDR1 is LGHDT and CDR2 YNNKEL (reference sequence). Trimming took off 4 bases at V and 0 bases at J, with 17 bases between the two ends. CDR3 sequence (DNA): TGTGCCAGCAGCCCGCGGGGTCAAAGCGGAAGCACAGATACGCAGTATTTT. Residues: CASSPRGQSGSTDTQYF.